The TCR beta chain described here comes from a study of blood T cell repertoires in COVID-19 (dated by TCRdb to 2020 to 2022). About the full investigation: Samples covering the acute and convalescent phases of COVID-19 were provided by collaborators in the United States, Italy and Spain. The material from the prospective study consisted of cDNA or gDNA derived from T cells, B-cell-depleted T cells, or PBMCs. The dataset comprised deeply sampled blood TCRbeta repertoires from subjects exposed to, actively infected with, or recovered from COVID-19. A freely available public database, intended as a resource for researchers studying the immune response to SARS-CoV-2, is where the repertoires were released. Samples were obtained from the ongoing ImmuneRACE study (first 160 participants) and from about 1,300 subjects provided by 6 global collaborators. Nearly every sample came with metadata listing a de-identified subject ID, COVID-19 status, age in years and sex. Where HLA class I and class II types were available, the types were taken from metadata supplied by the sample provider, not from assay-based typing. The research as a whole found: The quantity of clinical and demographic metadata differed by source and by participant and was supplied without curation.

This clone was seen more than once but under ten times. Its antigen target is currently unknown. One base away there is no much larger clone; base qualities are not given. The sample holds other DNA sequences that translate to the same CDR3. TCRbeta CDR3 regions were amplified from genomic DNA using the immunoSEQ Assay, a bias-controlled multiplex PCR. The authors processed their data as follows. Nucleated cell counts per sample were estimated from amplification of reference gene primers within the assay. Sequence reads were collapsed and filtered to measure the absolute abundance of every unique TCRbeta CDR3 rearrangement. For each sample, productive Simpson clonality was calculated as the square root of Simpson's diversity index over productive rearrangements. This is the immuneACCESS table as TCRdb keeps it, with only in-frame sequences that have V and J called. A part of the clones is gone; compared with another copy, unresolved V genes explain less than half, and the rest is unexplained. V and J calls and clone size are given by that table; D and trimming were obtained from the DNA. A total of some 64,000 clones appear in this sample, around 77% of them only once. The leading ten clones occupy more than 4% of the sample.

Per the germline V gene, SNHLY is the CDR1 and FYNNEI is the CDR2. Its CDR3 holds 16 amino acids, cysteine through phenylalanine. CDR3 DNA is the only sequence kept; it has 48 bases, read in frame from the first base. Trimming takes 6 bases off V and 3 bases off J; junction bases not matched to a gene: 7. In Seattle, one collaborating source enrolled patients while the infection was active and tracked those patients longitudinally over the course of disease. Collaborating institutions collected whole blood in K2EDTA tubes following their own protocols. Collaborator samples were shipped for TCRbeta analysis as frozen whole blood, isolated PBMCs, or DNA extracted from either sample type.

Input material: peripheral blood. The sequence derives from a woman in her sixties or seventies with COVID-19, enrolled during active disease. This chain is built from TRBV2 and TRBJ2-1; 11 middle bases align to TRBD2. The CDR3 loop reads CASSASSGGSYNEQFF. The nucleotide sequence is TGTGCCAGCAGCGCGTCTAGCGGGGGGAGCTACAATGAGCAGTTCTTC.